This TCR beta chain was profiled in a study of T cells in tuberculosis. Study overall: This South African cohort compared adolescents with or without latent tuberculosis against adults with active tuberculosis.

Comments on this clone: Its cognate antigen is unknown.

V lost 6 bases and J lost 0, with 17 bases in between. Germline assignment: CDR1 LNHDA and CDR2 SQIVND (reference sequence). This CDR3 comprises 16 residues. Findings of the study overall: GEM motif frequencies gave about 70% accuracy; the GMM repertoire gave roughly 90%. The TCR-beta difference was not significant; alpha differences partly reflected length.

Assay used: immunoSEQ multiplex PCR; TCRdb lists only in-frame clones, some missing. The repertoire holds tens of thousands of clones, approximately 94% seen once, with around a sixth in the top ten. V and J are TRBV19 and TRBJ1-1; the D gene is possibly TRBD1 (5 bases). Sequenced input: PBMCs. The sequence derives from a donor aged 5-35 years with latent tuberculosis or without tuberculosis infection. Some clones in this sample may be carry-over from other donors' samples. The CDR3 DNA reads TGTGCCAGTAGCCGATCGGAGGGGACCATGAACACTGAAGCTTTCTTT. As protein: CASSRSEGTMNTEAFF.